These 24 T cell receptor beta chains came from one sample sequenced in a study of CD8 T cells in ankylosing spondylitis. TCRdb reprocessed the 5' RACE reads via MiXCR and lists one record per CDR3 protein. The table includes more than 600,000 distinct CDR3 sequences, around 20% detected once. Their specific antigens are unknown. Study conclusions and caveats: For ankylosing spondylitis blood, a TCR beta motif of roughly 8 highly homologous variants appeared characteristic.

The sample was blood, either unsorted or a sorted T cell fraction (not recorded which). The receptors originated from a male donor with ankylosing spondylitis.

In this sample, this clonotype turned up a few times. The gene calls are TRBV7-2 and TRBJ2-7, with a tentative D call TRBD2 (5 bases). Trimming took 3 bases from V and 1 from J, leaving 10 bases between them. Per germline, CDR1 SGHTA and CDR2 FQGNSA. This CDR3 has 14 residues. The CDR3 DNA follows: TGTGCCAGCAGCTTTGTTGGGAGTTCCTACGAGCAGTACTTC. Residues: CASSFVGSSYEQYF. The variable domain in full, with the rest retrieved from reference TRBV7-2 and TRBJ2-7, is GAGVSQSPSNKVTEKGKDVELRCDPISGHTALYWYRQSLGQGLEFLIYFQGNSAPDKSGLPSDRFSAERTGGSVSTLTIQRTQQEDSAVYLCASSFVGSSYEQYFGPGTRLTVT.

This clonotype has only a few counts. The chain uses TRBV4-1 and TRBJ2-2; no clear D. Germline CDR1 reads MGHRA; CDR2 reads YSYEKL. Deletions cut 4 bases from V and 7 bases from J, with 13 bases between. This CDR3 has 14 amino acids. The CDR3 reads CASSPSWAVGELFF. In DNA, the CDR3 is TGCGCCAGCAGCCCCAGTTGGGCGGTCGGGGAGCTGTTTTTT.

The table lists this clonotype with a few counts. The chain employs TRBV20-1 and TRBJ2-4; 11 positions agree with TRBD2. CDR3 length equals 16 residues. V lost 0 bases and J lost 6; bases outside the gene matches: 7. Germline values: CDR1 DFQATT, CDR2 SNEGSKA (reference sequence). The CDR3 sequence: CSARDLGTSGANIQYF. CDR3 DNA sequence: TGCAGTGCTAGAGATCTGGGGACTAGCGGAGCAAACATTCAGTACTTC.

The sample holds a few counts of this clonotype. The V call is TRBV27, the J call TRBJ2-7; the match to TRBD2 covers 13 bases. This CDR3 is 14 amino acids long. Germline V CDR1 and CDR2: MNHEY, SMNVEV (reference sequence). V was pared by 5 bases and J by 5 bases, with 3 bases of the junction left unmatched. CDR3 protein: CASSALAGGNEQYF. The CDR3 DNA is TGTGCCAGCAGTGCACTAGCGGGGGGGAACGAGCAGTACTTC.

The rearrangement uses TRBV18 and TRBJ2-7; D uncertain. The CDR3 sequence is 13 residues long. V lost 4 bases, J lost 4 bases, and 11 bases lay in between. The germline V gene encodes CDR1 KGHSH and CDR2 LQKENI. The CDR3 region has the DNA TGTGCCAGCTCACTCCCAGGCCAGTACGAGCAGTACTTC. This gives the protein CASSLPGQYEQYF. Full variable domain (outside the CDR3, taken from reference TRBV18 and TRBJ2-7): NAGVMQNPRHLVRRRGQEARLRCSPMKGHSHVYWYRQLPEEGLKFMVYLQKENIIDESGMPKERFSAEFPKEGPSILRIQQVVRGDSAAYFCASSLPGQYEQYFGPGTRLTVT.

This clonotype was counted a single time. V and J are TRBV13 and TRBJ2-7; possible D gene TRBD2, 6 bases. Germline CDR1 reads PRHDT; CDR2 reads FYEKMQ (reference sequence). The CDR3 is 16 amino acids. Trimming removed 5 bases at V and 4 bases at J, with 21 bases between. The CDR3 spells CASSRQDPTRGYEQYF. The DNA of the CDR3 is TGTGCCAGCAGCCGTCAAGATCCGACTAGAGGATACGAGCAGTACTTC.

The chain employs TRBV12-3 or TRBV12-4 and TRBJ2-7; 7 nucleotides align to TRBD2. The V segment lost 5 bases and the J segment 3 bases; nucleotides outside the gene matches: 1. The CDR3 runs to 12 residues. In nucleotides, the CDR3 is TGTGCCAGCAGTAGCGGGGTCTACGAGCAGTACTTC. Protein sequence: CASSSGVYEQYF.

This clonotype was seen a few times. V gene TRBV4-2 combines with J gene TRBJ1-3; D perhaps matches TRBD1 (5 bases). Trimming left V 0 bases short and J 3 bases short, with 21 bases between. The CDR3 has 19 amino acids. Looked up from germline, CDR1 is LGHNA and CDR2 is YNFKEQ. CDR3 coding DNA: TGTGCCAGCAGCCAAGAGGTTGGGACGGTCGCGCTCCATGGAAACACCATATATTTT. This translates into CASSQEVGTVALHGNTIYF.

This clonotype was found many times. The J gene is TRBJ1-4, the V gene TRBV10-3, with 7 bases aligning to TRBD1. The germline V gene has CDR1 ENHRY and CDR2 SYGVKD. CDR3 length equals 13 residues. The V and J ends lost 9 bases and 8 bases, in that order; junction bases with no gene match: 9. The CDR3 region is CAIRQGLDEKLFF. In DNA, the CDR3 is TGTGCCATTCGACAGGGATTAGACGAAAAACTGTTTTTT.

This clonotype showed up just a few times. The chain uses TRBV3-1 and TRBJ2-5, with D unclear. Germline loops: CDR1 LGHDT, CDR2 YNNKEL (reference sequence). The CDR3 extends over 14 amino acids. The V end lost 1 base, the J end lost 6 bases, and 12 bases lay between the germline ends. In nucleotides, the CDR3 is TGTGCCAGCAGCCAAGCAGGAAGTATTAAGACCCAGTACTTC. Translation gives CASSQAGSIKTQYF.

In nucleotides, the CDR3 is TGTGCCAGCAGTGAGTTTAAGAATGGCTACACCTTC. This translates into CASSEFKNGYTF. V usage is TRBV12-3 or TRBV12-4 and J usage is TRBJ1-2; D is undetermined. Trimming removed 5 bases at V and 6 bases at J, with 10 bases between. The CDR3 consists of 12 residues.

This rearrangement joins TRBV7-2 to TRBJ2-1; 11 nucleotides line up with TRBD2. CDR3 length: 13 amino acids. The germline V gene encodes CDR1 SGHTA and CDR2 FQGNSA. The V gene end was trimmed by 8 bases and the J gene end by 9 bases; junction bases not matched to a gene: 6. The CDR3 DNA sequence: TGTGCCAGCCGTAGCGGGAGGGCCTCTGAGCAGTTCTTC. Amino acids: CASRSGRASEQFF. Full variable domain (outside the CDR3, taken from reference TRBV7-2 and TRBJ2-1): GAGVSQSPSNKVTEKGKDVELRCDPISGHTALYWYRQSLGQGLEFLIYFQGNSAPDKSGLPSDRFSAERTGGSVSTLTIQRTQQEDSAVYLCASRSGRASEQFFGPGTRLTVL.

This clonotype turned up a few times. The chain carries TRBV9 and TRBJ2-7, with 7 positions matching TRBD1. CDR1 is SGDLS, CDR2 YYNGEE, per germline. The CDR3 length is 13 residues. The V and J ends lost 3 bases and 6 bases, in that order; junction bases with no gene match: 6. The CDR3 DNA sequence: TGTGCCAGCAGCGGGGACAGCCCGCTCGAGCAGTACTTC. Translating gives CASSGDSPLEQYF.

This clonotype was picked up a small number of times. The CDR3 coding sequence is TGCGCCAGCAGCCAAGATGCCGACAGGAGTAACTATGGCTACACCTTC. This sequence encodes CASSQDADRSNYGYTF. The rearrangement links TRBV4-1 to TRBJ1-2; the D gene is possibly TRBD1 (6 bases). Trimming stripped 0 bases from V and 1 base from J, with 12 bases between. The CDR3 runs 16 residues. Germline CDR1 is MGHRA and CDR2 is YSYEKL.

Here the CDR3 DNA reads TGCAGCGTTGAAGATCCCTCGACAGCAACTAATGAAAAACTGTTTTTT. The encoded protein is CSVEDPSTATNEKLFF. The V call is TRBV29-1, the J call TRBJ1-4; a possible D gene is TRBD1 (5 bases). Trimming left V 0 bases short and J 0 bases short, with 11 bases between. The CDR3 contains 16 residues. Per the germline V gene, CDR1 is SQVTM and CDR2 is ANQGSEA. The whole variable domain, remainder taken from reference TRBV29-1 and TRBJ1-4, is SAVISQKPSRDICQRGTSLTIQCQVDSQVTMMFWYRQQPGQSLTLIATANQGSEATYESGFVIDKFPISRPNLTFSTLTVSNMSPEDSSIYLCSVEDPSTATNEKLFFGSGTQLSVL.

There are a few counts of this clonotype. In DNA form, the CDR3 reads TGTGCCACCAGCAGAGGCGCGACTAGCAAAGAGACCCAGTACTTC. This encodes CATSRGATSKETQYF. The chain joins TRBV15 to TRBJ2-5, with 7 positions matching TRBD2. CDR1 is LNHNV and CDR2 is YYDKDF in the germline V gene (reference sequence). There are 15 residues in the CDR3. Trimming at V came to 1 base and at J to 3 bases, leaving 5 bases not matched to a gene.

The V and J genes are TRBV29-1 and TRBJ2-6; possibly TRBD1 for D (6 bases). Germline values: CDR1 SQVTM, CDR2 ANQGSEA. With 7 bases removed from V and 0 bases from J, the gap between germline ends came to 13 bases. CDR3 size: 15 residues. CDR3 sequence reads: CSAQEQGSGANVLTF. Written as DNA, the CDR3 is TGCAGCGCCCAAGAACAGGGCTCTGGGGCCAACGTCCTGACTTTC.

This clonotype was seen repeatedly, ten times or more. The chain links TRBV3-1 to TRBJ2-7, with 11 bases that match TRBD1. CDR1 is LGHDT, CDR2 YNNKEL, per germline (reference sequence). With 8 bases clipped from V and 3 bases from J, the junction kept 6 bases outside the gene matches. CDR3 length: 14 residues. The CDR3 coding sequence is TGTGCCAGCTCGGACGGGACAGGGGGCTACGAGCAGTACTTC. Translation: CASSDGTGGYEQYF.

This clonotype appeared many times. The rearrangement links TRBV5-5 to TRBJ2-1; 12 positions agree with TRBD2. V shed 4 bases and J 6 bases; nucleotides not matched to a gene: 14. Germline V gives CDR1 SGHKS, CDR2 YYEKEE (reference sequence). CDR3 size: 18 residues. This chain's CDR3 is CASSPSAQTSGRSNEQFF. CDR3 DNA sequence: TGTGCCAGCAGCCCCTCCGCCCAGACTAGCGGGAGATCCAATGAGCAGTTCTTC.

This clonotype has a handful of counts. This chain connects TRBV20-1 to TRBJ2-4; D might be TRBD2 (6 bases). Between the trimmed V and J ends, which lost 3 bases and 9 bases, there was a span of 15 bases. The CDR3 sequence is 13 residues long. Germline V gives CDR1 DFQATT, CDR2 SNEGSKA (reference sequence). Written as DNA, the CDR3 is TGCAGTGCTAGGCCTGGGGGGTCAAGCATTCAGTACTTC. This translates into CSARPGGSSIQYF.

V gene TRBV27 combines with J gene TRBJ2-5, with 15 bases aligning to TRBD2. The CDR3 runs 19 residues. Germline V gene data show CDR1 as MNHEY and CDR2 as SMNVEV (reference sequence). With 6 bases clipped from V and 4 bases from J, the junction kept 15 bases outside the gene matches. CDR3 residues: CASSPSGTSGRPGGETQYF. CDR3 coding DNA: TGTGCCAGCAGCCCCTCCGGGACTAGCGGGAGGCCTGGGGGAGAGACCCAGTACTTC.

The J gene is TRBJ1-1, the V gene TRBV4-1; the D gene is possibly TRBD1 (6 bases). The CDR3 spans 16 residues. Germline V gene lookup returns CDR1 MGHRA and CDR2 YSYEKL. V lost 4 bases and J lost 5, with 20 bases in between. In DNA, the CDR3 is TGCGCCAGCAGCCGCGCGTCAGGGGTAGGAGATACTGAAGCTTTCTTT. Translating gives CASSRASGVGDTEAFF.

This clonotype was observed a few times. This sequence joins TRBV20-1 and TRBJ1-5; a weak D match, TRBD1 (5 bases). The germline V and J ends were trimmed by 2 bases and 6 bases, with 17 bases remaining between them. The germline V gene has CDR1 DFQATT and CDR2 SNEGSKA (reference sequence). CDR3 size: 15 residues. The CDR3 DNA reads TGCAGTGCTAGACACTCACCTGACAGATTTCAGCCCCAGCATTTT. As protein: CSARHSPDRFQPQHF.

This clonotype was found a few times. The rearrangement links TRBV24-1 to TRBJ2-7; D is unclear. Germline V gene lookup returns CDR1 KGHDR and CDR2 SFDVKD. The CDR3 length is 8 residues. Trimming took 7 bases from V and 10 from J, leaving 4 bases between them. CDR3 loop: CATSLQYF. CDR3 sequence (DNA): TGTGCCACCAGCCTTCAGTACTTC.